This T cell receptor beta chain is from a study of CD8+ T cells in alopecia areata. Whole-study findings and limits: Besides other cells, scalp samples also yield sequences of resident alphabeta T cells from normal skin. TCR sharing across patients was less clear than in mice, possibly HLA-related. Higher clonality and more expanded CD8+ clones appeared in lesional than normal scalp.

As to this clone: The antigen remains undetermined.

V lost 2 bases, J lost 3 bases, and 8 bases lay in between. The CDR3 spans 14 residues. From germline, CDR1 is MDHEN and CDR2 SYDVKM. As the sequencing template, cDNA was produced by extracting RNA and reverse transcribing it. Measured with immunoSEQ multiplex PCR; TCRdb has only the in-frame clones, and not every one. Of several thousand clones listed, around two thirds are singletons. The rearrangement uses TRBV28 and TRBJ2-1; D unresolved. Sequenced: skin. This clonotype was obtained from a human donor in good health. The CDR3 nucleotides read TGTGCCAGCAGTTTAGGTCGCAGCTACAATGAGCAGTTCTTC. Its translation: CASSLGRSYNEQFF.